The 9 T cell receptor beta chains reported below all come from one sample, sequenced in a study of shared clonotypes between healthy human individuals (dated by TCRdb to between 2020 and 2021). Libraries were constructed by the immunoSEQ multiplex PCR assay. TCRdb took this table from immuneACCESS and kept in-frame rearrangements with V and J called. Such tables lack part of the clones; where checked against another copy, unresolved V genes explain under half of the gap, and the rest is unexplained. The sample yields roughly 2 million clones; 85% to 95% were counted once. Clones ranked in the top ten supply roughly 1.1% of the sample. CD8 naive samples were obtained by positive selection for CCR7 among CD45RO-negative cells, yielding a CD45RA+CCR7+ population from which TemRA cells were excluded. Sequenced input: naive CD8+ T cells sorted from blood. In light of the paper, this sample's cell subset or site label describes: CD45RA+CCR7+. These receptors all come from a young man in good health.

This clone is a singleton in its sample. This chain connects TRBV19 to TRBJ2-7; no reliable D call. V lost 3 bases and J 5 bases, leaving 11 bases between the germline ends. The germline V gene has CDR1 LNHDA and CDR2 SQIVND (reference sequence). This CDR3 contains 13 residues. The DNA of the CDR3 is TGTGCCAGTAGTATGCTGTTGGGTGACGAGCAGTACTTC. This sequence encodes CASSMLLGDEQYF.

The gene calls are TRBV6-5 and TRBJ1-4; D is undetermined. Trimming shortened V by 0 bases and J by 4 bases, and 9 bases separated the two germline ends. The germline CDR1 and CDR2 sequences are MNHEY and SVGAGI. This CDR3 has 15 residues. The CDR3 DNA follows: TGTGCCAGCAGTTACTCATCTGTGCTTAATGAAAAACTGTTTTTT. Amino acid sequence: CASSYSSVLNEKLFF.

Points on this clone: The junction departs from germline at one end; a sequencing error may be responsible. DNA of the CDR3: TGTGCTAGCAGCTTGGGTGAGTCTTACTACAATGAGCAGTTCTTC. This sequence encodes CASSLGESYYNEQFF. The chain has TRBV7-7 and TRBJ2-1; D gene unclear. The CDR3 length is 15 residues. Germline V gives CDR1 SSHAT, CDR2 FNYEAQ (reference sequence).

CDR3 in amino acids: CASSPGEWETQYF. The CDR3 DNA is TGTGCCAGCAGCCCGGGCGAATGGGAGACCCAGTACTTC. The V gene is TRBV7-9, the J gene TRBJ2-5; D gene uncertain. The V end was cut by 5 bases, the J end by 5 bases, with 12 bases between. This CDR3 has 13 amino acids. Looked up from germline, CDR1 is SEHNR and CDR2 is FQNEAQ (reference sequence).

This chain joins TRBV30 and TRBJ2-1; D gene unclear. With 0 bases removed from V and 0 bases from J, the gap between germline ends came to 9 bases. This CDR3 comprises 15 residues. CDR1 and CDR2 from the germline V gene are GTSNPN and SVGIG (reference sequence). CDR3 DNA: TGTGCCTGGAGTGTAATGGGAAGCTCCTACAATGAGCAGTTCTTC. Translation gives CAWSVMGSSYNEQFF. The variable domain in full, with the rest retrieved from reference TRBV30 and TRBJ2-1, is SQTIHQWPATLVQPVGSPLSLECTVEGTSNPNLYWYRQAAGRGLQLLFYSVGIGQISSEVPQNLSASRPQDRQFILSSKKLLLSDSGFYLCAWSVMGSSYNEQFFGPGTRLTVL.

This sequence joins TRBV4-1 and TRBJ1-1; D uncertain. The CDR3 has 14 amino acids. The germline V and J ends were trimmed by 2 bases and 0 bases, with 7 bases remaining between them. Germline V gene sequence: CDR1 MGHRA, CDR2 YSYEKL. CDR3 coding DNA: TGCGCCAGCAGCCAACCCTTACTGAACACTGAAGCTTTCTTT. It yields the protein CASSQPLLNTEAFF.

The chain employs TRBV4-1 and TRBJ2-5, with unresolved D. The germline V gene encodes CDR1 MGHRA and CDR2 YSYEKL. The CDR3 runs 14 residues. Trimming pared 0 bases from V and 5 bases from J, leaving 10 bases between. The CDR3 nucleotides read TGCGCCAGCAGCCAAGAAGAGCTAGAGGAGACCCAGTACTTC. Translated, it gives CASSQEELEETQYF.

The V and J genes are TRBV7-9 and TRBJ2-1, with TRBD2 matching over 10 bases. This CDR3 contains 14 residues. J lost 8 bases, V lost 3 bases, and 4 bases had no gene match. The germline gives CDR1 SEHNR, CDR2 FQNEAQ (reference sequence). DNA for the CDR3: TGTGCCAGCAGCTTTGAGCGGGAGGGGGATGAGCAGTTCTTC. Protein: CASSFEREGDEQFF.

The chain has TRBV11-2 and TRBJ2-2; D not resolved. The CDR3 has 14 residues. Germline V CDR1 and CDR2: SGHAT, FQNNGV. The V and J ends lost 4 bases and 1 base respectively, with 7 bases between them. CDR3 loop: CASSYHLNTGELFF. Here the CDR3 DNA reads TGTGCCAGCAGCTATCACCTGAACACCGGGGAGCTGTTTTTT.